The 2 T cell receptor beta chains in this list originate from one sample, sequenced in a study of shared clonotypes between healthy human individuals. Generated by immunoSEQ multiplex PCR, the TCRdb table keeps only in-frame clones and is missing some. The sample includes 1,500,000 or so clones, 97% to 99% of them seen just once. Sequenced input: naive CD4+ T cells sorted from blood. As to subset: CD45RA+ positively selected. The receptors here all came from a man aged 25-45 years in good health.

The chain uses TRBV30 and TRBJ2-7; 8 nucleotides line up with TRBD2. Germline V gene lookup returns CDR1 GTSNPN and CDR2 SVGIG (reference sequence). V shed 0 bases and J 2 bases; nucleotides not matched to a gene: 12. The CDR3 is made up of 17 amino acids. The CDR3 nucleotides read TGTGCCTGGAGTGTACTTTGGATCAGCGGGAGTACCTACGAGCAGTACTTC. It codes for CAWSVLWISGSTYEQYF.

As regards this clone: One end of the junction does not line up with germline, which may come from a read error. This CDR3 reads CASSLKGFGGLNF. As DNA, the CDR3 is TGTGCCAGCAGCTTAAAAGGTTTCGGGGGTTTGAACTTC. V gene TRBV7-2 combines with J gene TRBJ2-7; D possibly corresponds to TRBD2 (6 bases). The CDR3 is made up of 13 amino acids. From germline, CDR1 is SGHTA and CDR2 FQGNSA.